Shown below are 11 T cell receptor beta chains from a single sample sequenced in a study of blood T cell repertoires in COVID-19. Assay: immunoSEQ multiplex PCR; the TCRdb copy retains only in-frame clones and omits some. Here the sample spans about 100,000 clones, around 88% being singletons. What was sequenced was peripheral blood. Every receptor here comes from a human donor in a cohort sampled during active COVID-19.

V gene TRBV7-2 combines with J gene TRBJ2-3; weak D call: TRBD2 (6 bases). V was trimmed by 1 base and J by 2 bases, leaving 13 bases between them. Looked up from germline, CDR1 is SGHTA and CDR2 is FQGNSA. The CDR3 loop spans 16 amino acids. Here the CDR3 reads CASSLDSSGNTDTQYF. As DNA, the CDR3 is TGTGCCAGCAGCTTAGATAGTAGCGGAAACACAGATACGCAGTATTTT.

The V and J genes are TRBV7-9 and TRBJ1-4; D is ambiguous. Germline CDR1 SEHNR, CDR2 FQNEAQ (reference sequence). V lost 0 bases and J 7 bases, leaving 6 bases between the germline ends. This CDR3 has 13 residues. The CDR3 spells CASSLALSEKLFF. In nucleotides, the CDR3 is TGTGCCAGCAGCTTAGCCCTTTCTGAAAAACTGTTTTTT.

This clone has a count of ten or more. This chain uses TRBV28 with TRBJ1-1; D is ambiguous. V was trimmed by 3 bases and J by 6 bases, leaving 5 bases between them. The CDR3 totals 11 residues. CDR1 and CDR2 from the germline V gene are MDHEN and SYDVKM. CDR3 region: CASSLGPEAFF. The DNA of the CDR3 is TGTGCCAGCAGTTTGGGCCCTGAAGCTTTCTTT.

This rearrangement joins TRBV7-3 to TRBJ2-3; 7 bases agree with TRBD2. In germline, CDR1 is SGHTA, CDR2 FQGTGA. V was clipped by 4 bases and J by 6 bases; unmatched bases: 10. CDR3 length: 15 amino acids. The CDR3 region is CASSSLGGSIDTQYF. In DNA form, the CDR3 reads TGTGCCAGCAGCTCCCTGGGCGGGAGCATTGATACGCAGTATTTT.

The chain recombines TRBV28 with TRBJ1-2, with 10 bases aligning to TRBD1. The CDR3 covers 14 residues. CDR1 is MDHEN and CDR2 is SYDVKM in the germline V gene. The V gene end was trimmed by 6 bases and the J gene end by 4 bases; junction bases not matched to a gene: 5. The CDR3 protein is CASRTGGRGYGYTF. For the CDR3, the DNA is TGTGCCAGCAGGACAGGGGGCCGCGGCTATGGCTACACCTTC.

The chain is built from TRBV5-1 and TRBJ2-1; a weak D match, TRBD1 (6 bases). The CDR3 has 14 residues. V lost 3 bases and J lost 10, with 17 bases in between. Looked up from germline, CDR1 is SGHRS and CDR2 is YFSETQ. DNA of the CDR3: TGCGCCAGCAGCTCCCCGACAGGCTCGGGCGAGCAGTTCTTC. This codes for CASSSPTGSGEQFF.

The chain uses TRBV6-2 or TRBV6-3 and TRBJ1-1, with 8 bases fitting TRBD1. The CDR3 covers 13 residues. From germline, CDR1 is MNHEY and CDR2 SVGEGT. The V and J ends lost 1 base and 6 bases, in that order; junction bases with no gene match: 1. The CDR3 DNA reads as TGTGCCAGCAGTTACTTACAGGGGGCTGAAGCTTTCTTT. Translation gives CASSYLQGAEAFF.

The chain couples TRBV5-1 to TRBJ1-6; 9 bases fit TRBD1. The V segment lost 4 bases and the J segment 8 bases; nucleotides outside the gene matches: 4. Germline CDR1 reads SGHRS; CDR2 reads YFSETQ. There are 14 residues in the CDR3. The CDR3 DNA is TGCGCCAGCAGCCTGGGACAGGGAGATTCACCCCTCCACTTT. Its protein product is CASSLGQGDSPLHF.

The gene calls are TRBV13 and TRBJ1-4, with 12 bases lining up with TRBD1. The CDR3 is 15 residues long. V lost 2 bases and J lost 8; bases outside the gene matches: 3. The germline gives CDR1 PRHDT, CDR2 FYEKMQ (reference sequence). DNA of the CDR3: TGTGCCAGCAGCTTATTCGGGACAGGGGGCGAAAAACTGTTTTTT. Protein product: CASSLFGTGGEKLFF.

The chain uses TRBV7-2 and TRBJ2-3; possible D gene TRBD2, 5 bases. The CDR3 is made up of 14 amino acids. The V end lost 4 bases, the J end lost 2 bases, and 10 bases lay between the germline ends. CDR1 and CDR2 from the germline V gene are SGHTA and FQGNSA. The CDR3 nucleotides are TGTGCCAGCAGCTCCCAGCGGTTCACAGATACGCAGTATTTT. Protein sequence: CASSSQRFTDTQYF.

The chain couples TRBV19 to TRBJ1-3, with D possibly matching TRBD1 (5 bases). The V and J ends lost 4 bases and 0 bases respectively, with 13 bases between them. The CDR3 runs to 16 residues. Germline lookup yields CDR1 LNHDA and CDR2 SQIVND (reference sequence). In nucleotides, the CDR3 is TGTGCCAGTAGTACCCAGGGTCTTGTCTCTGGAAACACCATATATTTT. Translated, it gives CASSTQGLVSGNTIYF.